This T cell receptor beta chain came from a study of blood T cell repertoires in COVID-19. Authors' data handling: The authors estimated nucleated cell counts from reference gene primer amplification. Sequencing used immunoSEQ multiplex PCR; TCRdb keeps in-frame clones, though not all of them. That table is the source of V, J and clone size, and D and trimming were worked out from the DNA. The sample lists approximately 70,000 clones, roughly 86% occurring once. The origin of this receptor is an older man with active COVID-19. The sequencing input was peripheral blood.

The CDR3 sequence: CASSLRWGGPHEQYF. The CDR3 bases are TGTGCCAGCAGCCTCCGGTGGGGGGGCCCCCACGAGCAGTACTTC. The V gene is TRBV11-1, the J gene TRBJ2-7, with TRBD2 as a possible D gene (7 bases). The CDR3 has 15 residues. With 5 bases removed from V and 5 bases from J, the gap between germline ends came to 19 bases. Germline V gene data show CDR1 as SGHAT and CDR2 as FQDESV (reference sequence).